This T cell receptor beta chain was recorded in a study of spatial heterogeneity in lung cancer. Findings of the study overall: Mutation counts in tumors were tracked by counts of expanded intratumoral alpha and beta TCRs.

The germline V gene encodes CDR1 KGHDR and CDR2 SFDVKD. V gave up 3 bases and J gave up 6 bases, with 9 bases separating them. The CDR3 loop spans 13 amino acids. One entry per CDR3 protein results from TCRdb running MiXCR on the 5' RACE reads. The table records about 1,900 distinct CDR3 sequences, about 8% of them present only once. Concerning this clonotype: Its specificity is unknown.

Time point defined: sample taken at primary tumor resection. The clonotype was recovered from a male donor with early-stage non-small cell lung cancer. This material consisted of lung tumor tissue, taken at surgery. The rearrangement joins TRBV24-1 to TRBJ2-3; tentative D call: TRBD2 (5 bases). The CDR3 sequence is CATSDVRADTQYF. For the CDR3, the DNA is TGTGCCACCAGTGATGTGAGGGCCGATACGCAGTATTTT.